This TCR beta chain stems from a study of cytomegalovirus exposure and HLA in healthy donors. Researchers ran the PCR with 60 Vbeta and 13 Jbeta primers. The repertoire was sequenced with immunoSEQ multiplex PCR; TCRdb's copy has only in-frame clones and lacks some. The sample holds 90,000 to 120,000 clones, about 85% seen once. The V and J ends lost 3 bases and 2 bases, in that order; junction bases with no gene match: 1. Looked up from germline, CDR1 is KGHSH and CDR2 is LQKENI. The CDR3 loop spans 14 amino acids. The sequencing sample was made of PBMCs. This clonotype was sampled from a young man in good health and CMV-seronegative. J is TRBJ1-5 and V is TRBV18; 7 bases line up with TRBD1. The CDR3 loop is CASSPQGGNQPQHF. The CDR3 region has the DNA TGTGCCAGCTCACCCCAGGGGGGCAATCAGCCCCAGCATTTT.